This T cell receptor beta chain came from a study of T cells in Graves' hyperthyroidism and ophthalmopathy. Study-level points and caveats: Among clonotypes expanded in thyroid above 0.001, most were also found in blood.

The investigators amplified TCR beta CDR3 regions from RNA transcripts. With the HTBI primer set, the TCR CDR3 went through a first round of RT-PCR. Via MiXCR, TCRdb re-called the multiplex PCR reads, giving one row per CDR3 protein. Of roughly 700,000 distinct CDR3 sequences in the sample, 17% were seen once. Turning to this clonotype: The antigen is undetermined.

This CDR3 contains 16 residues. V was pared by 5 bases and J by 4 bases, with 7 bases of the junction left unmatched. Stable Graves' hyperthyroidism denoted no ophthalmopathy progression over 18 months. Any patient presenting with uncontrolled infection, other autoimmune disease, pregnancy or lactation was left out. This TCR was recovered from a man aged 45-65 years with Graves' hyperthyroidism. J is TRBJ2-6 and V is TRBV12-3 or TRBV12-4; TRBD1 matches at 8 bases. The sequencing input was blood. CDR3 sequence reads: CASSNQGAVGANVLTF. In DNA, the CDR3 is TGTGCCAGCAGTAACCAGGGGGCTGTCGGGGCCAACGTCCTGACTTTC.